This T cell receptor beta chain was sequenced for a study of T cells in Graves' hyperthyroidism and ophthalmopathy. Study context: The authors collected peripheral blood at initial diagnosis, before any treatment.

As for this clonotype: Its matching antigen is unknown.

Findings of the study overall: Peripheral blood also featured most of the thyroid clonotypes expanded above 0.001. Ophthalmopathy could be told apart from stable hyperthyroidism with a 13 V-J model.

Trimming left V 2 bases short and J 10 bases short, with 19 bases between. The CDR3 is made up of 15 amino acids. Germline CDR1 and CDR2: SGHNT and YENEEA. What was amplified from RNA transcripts were TCR beta CDR3 regions. Initially, a first-round RT-PCR of the TCR CDR3 employed the HTBI primer set. TCRdb reanalysed the multiplex PCR reads using MiXCR and keeps one entry per CDR3 protein. Among approximately 380,000 distinct CDR3 sequences, over 11% were seen once, and the ten largest hold 25% to 30%. Thyroid ultrasound, orbital computed tomography, clinical symptoms, and serum thyroxine and TRAb underpinned diagnoses.

The receptor was isolated from a man in his forties or fifties with Graves' ophthalmopathy. This chain joins TRBV11-3 and TRBJ2-3; no definite D call. Sequencing used blood. Here the CDR3 reads CASSLRAGPSDAQYF. CDR3 DNA: TGTGCCAGCAGCTTAAGGGCAGGACCATCTGATGCGCAGTATTTT.